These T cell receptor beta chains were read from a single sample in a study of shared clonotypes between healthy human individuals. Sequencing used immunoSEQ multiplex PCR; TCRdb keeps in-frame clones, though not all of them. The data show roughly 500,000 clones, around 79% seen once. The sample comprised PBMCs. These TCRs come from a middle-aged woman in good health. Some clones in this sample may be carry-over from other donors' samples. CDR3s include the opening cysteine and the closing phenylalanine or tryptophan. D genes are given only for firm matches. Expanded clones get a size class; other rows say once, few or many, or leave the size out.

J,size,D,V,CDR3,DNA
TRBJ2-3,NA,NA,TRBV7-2,CASSPTVGEPSATQYF,TGTGCCAGCAGTCCGACGGTGGGCGAACCGTCAGCTACGCAGTATTTT
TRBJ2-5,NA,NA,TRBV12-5,CASGLGQDQETQYF,TGTGCTAGTGGTTTGGGACAGGACCAAGAGACCCAGTACTTC
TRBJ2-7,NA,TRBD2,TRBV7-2,CASSLQASGNYEQYF,TGTGCCAGCAGCTTACAGGCTAGCGGAAACTACGAGCAGTACTTC
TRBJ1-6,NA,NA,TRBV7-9,CASSSRTPYNSPLHF,TGTGCCAGCAGCAGCCGGACACCTTATAATTCACCCCTCCACTTT
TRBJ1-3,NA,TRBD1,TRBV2,CASSDRQGRAGNTIYF,TGTGCCAGCAGTGACAGACAGGGGAGGGCTGGAAACACCATATATTTT
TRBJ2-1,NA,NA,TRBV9,CASSDGTGEQFF,TGTGCCAGCAGCGACGGTACGGGTGAGCAGTTCTTC
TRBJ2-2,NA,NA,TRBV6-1,CASSGARDALGELFF,TGTGCCAGCAGTGGAGCCCGCGATGCACTCGGGGAGCTGTTTTTT
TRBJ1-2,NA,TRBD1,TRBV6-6,CASRTGVLDYGYTF,TGTGCCAGCAGGACAGGGGTGTTGGACTATGGCTACACCTTC
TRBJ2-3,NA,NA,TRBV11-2,CASSLRLSGRTDTQYF,TGTGCCAGCAGCTTAAGATTAAGCGGCCGCACAGATACGCAGTATTTT
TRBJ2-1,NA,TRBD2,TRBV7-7,CASSLEASGSDEQFF,TGTGCCAGCAGCTTAGAGGCTAGCGGGAGTGATGAGCAGTTCTTC
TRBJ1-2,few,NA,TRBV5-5,CASSLLTRPSDGYTF,TGTGCCAGCAGCTTGCTGACAAGGCCCAGCGATGGCTACACCTTC
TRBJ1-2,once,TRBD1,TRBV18,CASSPAMQGGNYGYTF,TGTGCCAGCTCACCAGCCATGCAGGGGGGGAACTATGGCTACACCTTC
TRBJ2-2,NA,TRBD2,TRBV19,CASSKHGTSVSNTGELFF,TGTGCCAGTAGTAAACACGGGACTAGCGTTTCGAACACCGGGGAGCTGTTTTTT
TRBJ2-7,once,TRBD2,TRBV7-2,CASSIGGTSGEQYF,TGTGCCAGCTCTATAGGGGGGACTAGCGGTGAGCAGTACTTC
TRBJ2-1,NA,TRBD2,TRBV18,CASSPRVASGSDEQFF,TGTGCCAGCTCACCACGAGTGGCTAGCGGGAGCGATGAGCAGTTCTTC
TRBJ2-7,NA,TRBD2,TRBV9,CASSRTSQTYEQYF,TGTGCCAGCAGCCGGACTAGCCAAACCTACGAGCAGTACTTC
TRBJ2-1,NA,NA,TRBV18,CASSPASRGDYNEQFF,TGTGCCAGCTCACCCGCCTCCAGGGGGGATTACAATGAGCAGTTCTTC
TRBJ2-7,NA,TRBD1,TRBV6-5,CASSYIGTGHYEQYF,TGTGCCAGCAGTTACATAGGGACAGGGCACTACGAGCAGTACTTC
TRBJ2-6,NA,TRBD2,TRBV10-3,CAISDSRPGGDFKSF,TGTGCCATCAGTGACTCCCGCCCGGGGGGGGACTTTAAGAGTTTC
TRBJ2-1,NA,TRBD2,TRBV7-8,CASSSGLAGDVTYNEQFF,TGTGCCAGCAGCTCGGGACTAGCGGGAGACGTAACCTACAATGAGCAGTTCTTC
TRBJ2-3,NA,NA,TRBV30,CAWGPGADTDTQYF,TGTGCCTGGGGCCCAGGGGCTGACACAGATACGCAGTATTTT
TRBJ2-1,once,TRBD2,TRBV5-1,CASSIAGESYNEQFF,TGCGCCAGCAGTATAGCGGGAGAGTCCTACAATGAGCAGTTCTTC
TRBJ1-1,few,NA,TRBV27,CASSPRTNTEAFF,TGTGCCAGCAGTCCTAGGACGAACACTGAAGCTTTCTTT
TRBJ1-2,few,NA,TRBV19,CASSIGRLWDGYTF,TGTGCCAGTAGTATAGGACGACTATGGGATGGCTACACCTTC
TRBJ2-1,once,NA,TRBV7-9,CASSLDGTIWNEQFF,TGTGCCAGCAGCTTAGACGGGACGATATGGAATGAGCAGTTCTTC
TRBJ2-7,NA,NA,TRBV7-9,CASSTDGGREQYF,TGTGCCAGCAGTACAGACGGCGGGCGCGAGCAGTACTTC
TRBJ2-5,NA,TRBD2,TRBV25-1,CASSEYGGEQETQYF,TGTGCCAGCAGTGAATATGGGGGGGAGCAAGAGACCCAGTACTTC
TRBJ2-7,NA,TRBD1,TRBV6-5,CASSLGQTPYEQYF,TGTGCCAGCAGCCTGGGACAGACTCCCTACGAGCAGTACTTC
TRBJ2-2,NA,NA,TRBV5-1,CASSPGTHTGELFF,TGCGCCAGCAGTCCGGGTACCCACACCGGGGAGCTGTTTTTT
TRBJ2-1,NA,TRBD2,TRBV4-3,CASSQGLGGSLHNEQFF,TGCGCCAGCAGCCAAGGGTTGGGCGGGAGCTTGCACAATGAGCAGTTCTTC
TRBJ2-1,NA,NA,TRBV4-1,CASSQDPGALYYNEQFF,TGCGCCAGCAGCCAAGACCCGGGGGCTCTTTACTACAATGAGCAGTTCTTC